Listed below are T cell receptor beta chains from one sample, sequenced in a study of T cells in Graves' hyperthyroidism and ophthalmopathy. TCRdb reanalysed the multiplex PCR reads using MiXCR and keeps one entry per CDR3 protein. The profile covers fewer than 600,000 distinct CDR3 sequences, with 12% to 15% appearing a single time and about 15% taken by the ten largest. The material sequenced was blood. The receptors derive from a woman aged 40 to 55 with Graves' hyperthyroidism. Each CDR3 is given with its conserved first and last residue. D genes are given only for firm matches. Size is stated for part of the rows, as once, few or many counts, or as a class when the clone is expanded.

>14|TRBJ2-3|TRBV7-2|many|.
CASSLAYSADTQYF
TGTGCCAGCAGCTTAGCATACTCGGCAGATACGCAGTATTTT
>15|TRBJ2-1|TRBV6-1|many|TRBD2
CASRGLERDHNEQFF
TGTGCCAGCAGGGGGCTAGAGCGGGACCACAATGAGCAGTTCTTC
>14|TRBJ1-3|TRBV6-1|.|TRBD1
CASKTGVAGNTIYF
TGTGCCAGCAAAACAGGGGTGGCTGGAAACACCATATATTTT
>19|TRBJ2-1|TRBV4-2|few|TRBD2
CASSQEGASGRDAYNEQFF
TGTGCCAGCAGCCAAGAAGGGGCTAGCGGGAGAGACGCCTACAATGAGCAGTTCTTC
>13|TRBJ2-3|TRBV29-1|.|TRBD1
CSVAGQAADTQYF
TGCAGCGTAGCTGGACAGGCGGCAGATACGCAGTATTTT
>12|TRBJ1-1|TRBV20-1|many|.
CSAGPLNTEAFF
TGCAGTGCTGGGCCGTTGAACACTGAAGCTTTCTTT
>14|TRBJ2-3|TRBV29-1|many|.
CSVSTSSNTDTQYF
TGCAGCGTTTCAACTAGCAGTAACACAGATACGCAGTATTTT
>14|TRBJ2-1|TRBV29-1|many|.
CSVVEGSTYNEQFF
TGCAGCGTTGTGGAGGGGTCCACCTACAATGAGCAGTTCTTC
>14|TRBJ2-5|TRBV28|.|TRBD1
CASSSTGLGETQYF
TGTGCCAGCAGTTCGACAGGGCTGGGGGAGACCCAGTACTTC
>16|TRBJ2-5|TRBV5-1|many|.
CASSVGAGTLGETQYF
TGCGCCAGCAGCGTGGGAGCCGGGACACTCGGAGAGACCCAGTACTTC
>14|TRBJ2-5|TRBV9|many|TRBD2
CASNRGTSGETQYF
TGTGCCAGCAATAGAGGGACTAGCGGGGAGACCCAGTACTTC
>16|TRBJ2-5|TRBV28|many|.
CASSLYQTGPGETQYF
TGTGCCAGCAGTTTATACCAAACGGGGCCGGGGGAGACCCAGTACTTC
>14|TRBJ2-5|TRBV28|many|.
CASTSDSFQETQYF
TGTGCCAGCACCTCCGACTCTTTTCAAGAGACCCAGTACTTC
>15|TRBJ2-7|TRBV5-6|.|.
CASSPPSGPSYEQYF
TGTGCCAGCAGCCCCCCCAGCGGCCCCTCCTACGAGCAGTACTTC
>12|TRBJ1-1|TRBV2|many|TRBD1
CASTQGVTEAFF
TGTGCCAGCACCCAGGGGGTAACTGAAGCTTTCTTT
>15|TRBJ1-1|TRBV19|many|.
CASSVSATGNTEAFF
TGTGCCAGTAGTGTATCCGCCACAGGGAACACTGAAGCTTTCTTT
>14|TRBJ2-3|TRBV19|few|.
CASSNRKQSDTQYF
TGTGCCAGTAGTAACCGAAAGCAGTCAGATACGCAGTATTTT